The entry below gives a single T cell receptor (beta chain) sequence along with its context. Its antigen has not been determined. Base qualities were left out, and no much larger clone turns up one base away. Looking up the germline V gene (reference sequence) yields CDR1 SEHNR and CDR2 FQNEAQ. Trimming takes 5 bases off V and 5 bases off J; junction bases not matched to a gene: 10. The CDR3 covers 16 residues, taking in both the cysteine and the phenylalanine. The DNA shown is the 48-base CDR3, in frame from base 1. Library generation was performed with the immunoSEQ multiplex PCR assay. The immuneACCESS repertoire file appears here via TCRdb, limited to in-frame rearrangements. These files lack a portion of the clones; in checked studies, under half of the deficit traces to unresolved V genes, and the cause of the others is not known. This sample holds around 70,000 clones; around 97% were observed only once. 0.21% of the sample lies in the top ten.

This entry comes from a study of technical replicates of blood from a handful of donors listed by TCRdb under 2017. The source of this sequence is a human donor in good health. The rearranged chain carries TRBV7-9 and TRBJ2-7; 12 central nucleotides agree with TRBD2. Sequences were obtained from T cells isolated from PBMCs. Here is the DNA: TGTGCCAGCAGCGTCAGACTAGCGGGAGAGAAAGACGAGCAGTACTTC. This translates into CASSVRLAGEKDEQYF.